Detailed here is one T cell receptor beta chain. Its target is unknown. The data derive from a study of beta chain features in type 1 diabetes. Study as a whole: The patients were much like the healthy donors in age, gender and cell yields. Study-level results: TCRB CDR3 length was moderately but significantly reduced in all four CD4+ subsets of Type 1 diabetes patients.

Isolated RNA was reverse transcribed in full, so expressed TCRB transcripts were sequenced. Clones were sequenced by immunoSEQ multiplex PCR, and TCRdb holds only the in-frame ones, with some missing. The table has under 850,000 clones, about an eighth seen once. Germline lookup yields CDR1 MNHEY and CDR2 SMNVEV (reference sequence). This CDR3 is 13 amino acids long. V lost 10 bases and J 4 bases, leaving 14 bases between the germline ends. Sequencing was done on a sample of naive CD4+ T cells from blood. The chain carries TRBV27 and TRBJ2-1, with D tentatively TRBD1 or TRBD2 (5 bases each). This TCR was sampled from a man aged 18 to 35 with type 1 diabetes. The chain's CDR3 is CATRDGPYNEQFF. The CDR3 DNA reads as TGTGCCACCCGGGACGGACCGTACAATGAGCAGTTCTTC.